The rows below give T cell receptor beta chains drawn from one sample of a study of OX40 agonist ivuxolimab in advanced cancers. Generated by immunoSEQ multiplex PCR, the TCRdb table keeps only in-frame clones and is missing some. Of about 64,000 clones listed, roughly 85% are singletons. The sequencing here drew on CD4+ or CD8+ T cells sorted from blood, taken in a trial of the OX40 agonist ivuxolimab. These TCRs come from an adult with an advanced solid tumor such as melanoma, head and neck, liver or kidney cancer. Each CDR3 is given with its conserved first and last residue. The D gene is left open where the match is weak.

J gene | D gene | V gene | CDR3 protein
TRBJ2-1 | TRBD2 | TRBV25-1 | CASSDPLGLAASYNEQFF
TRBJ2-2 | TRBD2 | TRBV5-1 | CASSFSGGNTGELFF
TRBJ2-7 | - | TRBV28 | CASSRRGSQDTF
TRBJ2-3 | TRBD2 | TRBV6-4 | CASSPTSGGADTQYF
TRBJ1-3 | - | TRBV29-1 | CSVEGTVDSGNTIYF
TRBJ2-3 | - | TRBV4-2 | CASSRDGLTDTQYF
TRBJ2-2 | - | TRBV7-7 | CASGLGPGTGELFF
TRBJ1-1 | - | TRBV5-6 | CASSKTNFGNTEAFF
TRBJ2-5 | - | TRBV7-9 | CASSLTGTSQETQYF
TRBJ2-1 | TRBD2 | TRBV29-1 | CSVTDPGTSGRGEQFF
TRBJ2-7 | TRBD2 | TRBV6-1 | CASSAGLGPRAEQYF
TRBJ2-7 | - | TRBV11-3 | CASSLVIGSYEQYF
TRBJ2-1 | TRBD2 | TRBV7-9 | CASSLPFRLAVHGEQFF
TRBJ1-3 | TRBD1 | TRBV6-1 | CASSAGTGGPGNTIYF
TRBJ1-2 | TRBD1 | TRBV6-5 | CASSYPGQGDYGYTF
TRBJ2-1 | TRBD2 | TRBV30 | CAWTDLAGVHNEQFF
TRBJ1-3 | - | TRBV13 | CASSLARNTIYF
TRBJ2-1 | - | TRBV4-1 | CASSQEGQSYNEQFF
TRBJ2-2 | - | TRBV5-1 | CASSLTATGELFF
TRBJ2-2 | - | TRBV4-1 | CASSQGLGRGTGELFF
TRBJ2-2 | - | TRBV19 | CASGWGRPTGELFF
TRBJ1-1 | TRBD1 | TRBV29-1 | CSVQGAGNTEAFF
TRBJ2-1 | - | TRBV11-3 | CASRPGQGPVEQFF
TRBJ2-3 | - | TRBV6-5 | CASSSHTDTQYF
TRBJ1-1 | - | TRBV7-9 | CASTVSGPEAFF
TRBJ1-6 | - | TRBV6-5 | CASSHRGGPSFSLHF
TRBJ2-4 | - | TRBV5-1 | CASSLGTGNIQYF